The T cell receptor beta chain described here comes from a study of T cell responses to AZD1222 COVID-19 vaccine. V shed 1 base and J 5 bases; nucleotides not matched to a gene: 10. This CDR3 contains 16 residues. CDR1 is SGHDT, CDR2 YYEEEE, per germline. Some clones are missing from TCRdb's copy, which holds only in-frame ones; the method was immunoSEQ multiplex PCR. The sample has under 95,000 clones; around nine tenths are singletons. The specimen was peripheral blood, collected 28 days after the second AZD1222 dose. The source of this sequence is an adult who received the AZD1222 COVID-19 vaccine. V usage is TRBV5-6 and J usage is TRBJ1-2, with TRBD1 matching over 8 bases. In nucleotides, the CDR3 is TGTGCCAGCAGCTTGCCGGACAGGGCGGTAAGGTATGGCTACACCTTC. This codes for CASSLPDRAVRYGYTF.